This TCR beta chain derives from a study of T cells in localized non-small cell lung cancer. Broader study findings: Investigators sequenced only a single tumor region, leaving heterogeneity possible. A median around 55 of the top 100 tumor clones appeared in adjacent lung. Higher adjacent-lung clonality was associated with shorter survival. It was uninvolved adjacent lung that showed the highest T cell clonality, exceeding tumor.

By share of the sample, this clone is medium-sized (0.01 to 0.1%). The antigen remains unidentified. CDR1 and CDR2 from the germline V gene are SGHNT and YENEEA. The CDR3 runs to 15 residues. Trimming at V came to 4 bases and at J to 6 bases, leaving 6 bases not matched to a gene. TCRdb's copy holds only in-frame clones and misses some; the assay was immunoSEQ multiplex PCR. The sample contains 4,600 or so clones, around 30% of which appear only once. The TCR originated in a man aged 40 to 69 with stage III squamous cell lung carcinoma. Sequencing used lung tumor tissue, obtained before any cancer treatment. The chain couples TRBV11-3 to TRBJ1-5; 10 nucleotides align to TRBD1. The CDR3 coding sequence is TGTGCCAGCAGCTCACTCCGGGACAGGGGTCAGCCCCAGCATTTT. It yields the protein CASSSLRDRGQPQHF.